The 8 T cell receptor beta chains reported below all come from one sample, sequenced in a study of shared clonotypes between healthy human individuals. Naive-designated CD8 cells lacked CD45RO, were positively enriched for CCR7, and omitted terminally differentiated effector memory CD45RA+ cells. Clones were read by immunoSEQ multiplex PCR, and TCRdb kept only the in-frame ones, dropping some. The repertoire holds about 750,000 clones, with about 92% as singletons. The specimen sequenced was naive CD8+ T cells sorted from blood. These receptor sequences come from a man aged 30-40 years in good health.

The chain carries TRBV9 and TRBJ2-3; the D gene is possibly TRBD2 (6 bases). The germline CDR1 and CDR2 sequences are SGDLS and YYNGEE. The CDR3 covers 15 residues. Trimming removed 4 bases at V and 6 bases at J, with 18 bases between. The CDR3 DNA sequence: TGTGCCAGCAGCCCCCGAGGAGGGCCGCCCGATACGCAGTATTTT. As protein: CASSPRGGPPDTQYF.

The chain carries TRBV7-9 and TRBJ1-1, with D maybe TRBD1 (5 bases). The CDR3 has 16 residues. The V gene lost 6 bases and the J gene lost 3 bases, with 20 bases spanning the gap. Germline CDR1 reads SEHNR; CDR2 reads FQNEAQ (reference sequence). The CDR3 sequence: CASSHPGFGQDTEAFF. The CDR3 DNA follows: TGTGCCAGCAGTCATCCAGGGTTCGGTCAGGACACTGAAGCTTTCTTT.

V and J are TRBV5-1 and TRBJ2-7; no clear D. CDR1 and CDR2 from the germline V gene are SGHRS and YFSETQ. Trimming took off 1 base at V and 3 bases at J, with 11 bases between the two ends. The CDR3 runs to 14 residues. In DNA, the CDR3 is TGCGCCAGCAGCTTGACAGAAAGGATCTACGAGCAGTACTTC. This sequence encodes CASSLTERIYEQYF.

This clone has at least ten counts. The chain combines TRBV6-1 with TRBJ1-5; D is possibly TRBD1 (5 bases). This CDR3 is 15 amino acids long. V lost 3 bases, J lost 0 bases, and 9 bases lay in between. CDR1 MNHNS and CDR2 SASEGT come from the germline V gene. CDR3 protein: CASSDVRVSNQPQHF. CDR3 bases: TGTGCCAGCAGTGACGTCAGGGTTAGCAATCAGCCCCAGCATTTT.

The J gene is TRBJ2-1, the V gene TRBV11-2; 10 bases fit TRBD2. Germline CDR1 and CDR2: SGHAT and FQNNGV. The CDR3 loop spans 17 amino acids. Trimming at V came to 0 bases and at J to 6 bases, leaving 8 bases not matched to a gene. The CDR3 DNA reads TGTGCCAGCAGCTTAGATCACTGGGCTAGCGGGAGCAATGAGCAGTTCTTC. Translating gives CASSLDHWASGSNEQFF.

This rearrangement joins TRBV13 to TRBJ2-2, with TRBD2 matching 10 bases. Germline V gene sequence: CDR1 PRHDT, CDR2 FYEKMQ (reference sequence). The CDR3 is made up of 20 amino acids. Losses at the gene ends were 2 bases for V and 4 bases for J; bases not matched to a gene: 16. CDR3 loop: CASSLIIPLPSGSRTGELFF. The CDR3 coding sequence is TGTGCCAGCAGCTTAATCATACCCCTGCCTAGCGGGAGTCGCACCGGGGAGCTGTTTTTT.

The J gene is TRBJ2-1, the V gene TRBV7-9; TRBD2 agrees at 7 bases. V dropped 5 bases and J dropped 0; count of bases not matched to a gene: 7. The CDR3 covers 16 residues. The germline V gene encodes CDR1 SEHNR and CDR2 FQNEAQ (reference sequence). This chain's CDR3 is CASSGGVSVSYNEQFF. The CDR3 DNA reads as TGTGCCAGCAGCGGGGGGGTGTCTGTCTCCTACAATGAGCAGTTCTTC.

The chain uses TRBV30 and TRBJ1-1; D is perhaps TRBD1 (6 bases). The germline V gene has CDR1 GTSNPN and CDR2 SVGIG (reference sequence). The CDR3 runs 14 residues. V dropped 0 bases and J dropped 3 bases, with 11 bases sitting between them. The CDR3 nucleotides read TGTGCCTGGAGTGTTCTACAGGGCTACACTGAAGCTTTCTTT. Protein product: CAWSVLQGYTEAFF.